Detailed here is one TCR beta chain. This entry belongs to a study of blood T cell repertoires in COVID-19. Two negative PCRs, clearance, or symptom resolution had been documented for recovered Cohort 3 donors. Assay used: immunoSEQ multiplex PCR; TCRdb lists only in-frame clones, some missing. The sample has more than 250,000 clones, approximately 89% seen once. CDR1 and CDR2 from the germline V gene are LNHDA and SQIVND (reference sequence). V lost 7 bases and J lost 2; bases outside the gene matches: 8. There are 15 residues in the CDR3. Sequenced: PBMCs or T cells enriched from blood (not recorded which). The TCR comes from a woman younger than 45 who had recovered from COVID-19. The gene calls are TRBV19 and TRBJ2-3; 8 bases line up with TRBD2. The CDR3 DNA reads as TGTGCCAGTAAGGCCGGGGGGGAGGCCACAGATACGCAGTATTTT. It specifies CASKAGGEATDTQYF.